These T cell receptor beta chains were read from a single sample in a study of blood T cell repertoires in COVID-19. Sequencing was performed with immunoSEQ multiplex PCR; in TCRdb, only in-frame clones are kept and a portion is missing. The data show fewer than 350,000 clones, approximately 84% seen once. Material: peripheral blood. Receptors were obtained from a woman younger than 45 who had recovered from COVID-19. Both conserved end residues are part of each CDR3. The order of the fields is clone size, J gene, V gene, CDR3 protein. A row's size may be missing; if present it is once, few, many or a size class.

>-|TRBJ2-3|TRBV11-2
CASSLWGQGSTDTQYF
>-|TRBJ2-7|TRBV10-3
CAISEGAGGYEQYF
>-|TRBJ1-2|TRBV7-9
CASSPPGGGNGYTF
>-|TRBJ2-7|TRBV7-9
CASSLRDSGSYEQYF
>-|TRBJ1-1|TRBV30
CAWVPRTGKAFF
>-|TRBJ2-1|TRBV27
CTPDRGLNEQFF
>-|TRBJ1-2|TRBV9
CASSVGPQGNYGYTF
>few|TRBJ2-3|TRBV5-6
CASSVLQGPPLDTQYF
>-|TRBJ2-1|TRBV7-9
CASSSGYNEQFF
>-|TRBJ2-3|TRBV7-2
CASSRSGSADTQYF
>-|TRBJ1-4|TRBV7-8
CASSLVYYISTNEKLFF
>-|TRBJ2-1|TRBV19
CASSIVTGGYNEQFF
>-|TRBJ2-7|TRBV5-4
CASSPTGTSGRAGREQYF
>once|TRBJ1-4|TRBV4-2
CASSRAGGNEKLFF
>-|TRBJ1-1|TRBV19
CASNRWTEAFF
>-|TRBJ2-3|TRBV6-4
CASSEGLAGVDTQYF
>-|TRBJ1-6|TRBV5-4
CASSGGQGQKSSYNSPLHF
>-|TRBJ2-7|TRBV4-1
CASSQSDRGMYEQYF
>-|TRBJ2-1|TRBV6-4
CASSDTLVGGGYNEQFF
>-|TRBJ2-2|TRBV19
CASSIIIGRQGVTGELFF
>-|TRBJ2-3|TRBV24-1
CATSGGSGYTDTQYF
>-|TRBJ2-7|TRBV4-1
CASSQDWGAENSYEQYF
>-|TRBJ2-3|TRBV10-3
CAIIAPSTDTQYF
>-|TRBJ2-7|TRBV11-2
CASRDGLAGAYEQYF
>-|TRBJ2-3|TRBV29-1
CSVEGQGVTDTQYF
>-|TRBJ1-4|TRBV25-1
CASSGGQIEKLFF
>-|TRBJ1-2|TRBV18
CASSLTGDSYTF
>-|TRBJ2-5|TRBV3-1/TRBV3-2
CASSQDGAGLAETQYF
>-|TRBJ2-1|TRBV27
CASSSSGLEQFF
>-|TRBJ2-2|TRBV3-1/TRBV3-2
CASSQAGQGAGELFF
>-|TRBJ2-2|TRBV6-2/TRBV6-3
CASSYRQGEELFF
>-|TRBJ1-1|TRBV2
CASDSTGGRTEAFF
>-|TRBJ1-2|TRBV5-4
CASSWGTGGDGYTF
>-|TRBJ2-7|TRBV9
CASSVAAAGGPYEQYF
>-|TRBJ2-5|TRBV11-2
CASSLILAGLETQYF
>-|TRBJ2-2|TRBV5-6
CASSLGSAGNTGELFF
>once|TRBJ2-7|TRBV5-4
CASSLGGTLRDYEQYF
>-|TRBJ2-5|TRBV18
CASSPIGGAGETQYF
>-|TRBJ2-3|TRBV10-3
CAISELAGGGTDTQYF
>-|TRBJ2-3|TRBV7-9
CASSFRQGRTDTQYF
>-|TRBJ2-7|TRBV7-2
CASTTGIYEQYF
>-|TRBJ1-3|TRBV3-1/TRBV3-2
CASSQVAGGLSGNTIYF
>-|TRBJ1-2|TRBV6-1
CASSEAGTGPLNYGYTF
>-|TRBJ2-5|TRBV24-1
CATSDTRETAAQYF
>few|TRBJ1-5|TRBV6-5
CASSYSGGSNQPQHF
>-|TRBJ2-2|TRBV6-1
CASSVAGQNTGELFF
>-|TRBJ2-7|TRBV2
CASRRGTGEEQYF
>-|TRBJ2-1|TRBV24-1
CATSDRSGLYHNEQFF
>-|TRBJ1-1|TRBV19
CATREGTEAFF
>-|TRBJ1-1|TRBV6-5
CASSRYTEAFF
>-|TRBJ1-1|TRBV3-1/TRBV3-2
CASSPQGAVGTEAFF
>-|TRBJ2-7|TRBV6-2/TRBV6-3
CASSKGLAGGYEQYF
>once|TRBJ1-1|TRBV6-5
CASSLTGFTEAFF
>-|TRBJ2-1|TRBV4-2
CASSQDLYRGSYNEQFF